What follows describes a single T cell receptor (beta chain). Its antigen remains unknown. Other DNA sequences in the sample encode the same CDR3. Some clones are missing from TCRdb's copy, which holds only in-frame ones; the method was immunoSEQ multiplex PCR. The profile shows millions of clones, 85% to 95% of them singletons. The entry originates in a study of shared clonotypes between healthy human individuals. Study results and limitations: Memory subsets had estimated richness that was generally smaller than that of naive subsets.

This TCR was recovered from a man younger than 35 in good health. Some clones in this sample may be carry-over from other donors' samples. Sequenced: naive CD4+ T cells from PBMCs. The subset is: CD45RA+ positively selected.

The DNA for the CDR3 is TGTGCCAGCAGTTTGTGGGGTGTAGGCAATCAGCCCCAGCATTTT. Translated, it gives CASSLWGVGNQPQHF. The chain recombines TRBV27 with TRBJ1-5; D unresolved. This CDR3 is built from 15 residues. CDR1 is MNHEY, CDR2 SMNVEV, per germline (reference sequence). The germline V and J ends were trimmed by 3 bases and 2 bases, with 11 bases remaining between them.